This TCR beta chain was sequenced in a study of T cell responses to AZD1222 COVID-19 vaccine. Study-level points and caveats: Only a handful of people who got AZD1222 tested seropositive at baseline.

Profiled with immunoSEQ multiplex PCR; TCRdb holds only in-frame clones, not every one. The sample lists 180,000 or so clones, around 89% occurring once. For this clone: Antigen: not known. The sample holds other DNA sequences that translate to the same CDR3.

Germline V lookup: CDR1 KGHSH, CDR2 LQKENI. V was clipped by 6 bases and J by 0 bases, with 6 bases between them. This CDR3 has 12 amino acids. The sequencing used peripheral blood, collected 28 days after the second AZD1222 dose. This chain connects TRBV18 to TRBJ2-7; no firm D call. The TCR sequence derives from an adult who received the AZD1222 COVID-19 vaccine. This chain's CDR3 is CASSPSSYEQYF. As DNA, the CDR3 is TGTGCCAGCTCTCCGAGCTCCTACGAGCAGTACTTC. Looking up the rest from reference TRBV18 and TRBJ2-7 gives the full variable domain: NAGVMQNPRHLVRRRGQEARLRCSPMKGHSHVYWYRQLPEEGLKFMVYLQKENIIDESGMPKERFSAEFPKEGPSILRIQQVVRGDSAAYFCASSPSSYEQYFGPGTRLTVT.